This T cell receptor (beta chain) was recovered during a study of shared clonotypes between healthy human individuals. The CDR3 loop spans 14 amino acids. Between the trimmed V and J ends, which lost 1 base and 0 bases, there was a span of 6 bases. From germline, CDR1 is KGHSH and CDR2 LQKENI. Turning to this clone: This CDR3 is also generated by other DNA sequences in the sample.

TCRdb's copy holds only in-frame clones and misses some; the assay was immunoSEQ multiplex PCR. There are 2 million to 3 million clones in the sample; over 85% occur only once, and roughly 0.39% lies in the top ten. Input material: naive CD4+ T cells from PBMCs. Subset here: CD45RA+ positively selected. The chain is built from TRBV18 and TRBJ1-1; D gene unclear. This receptor was taken from a man between 18 and 29 years old in good health. Some clones in this sample may be carry-over from other donors' samples. The CDR3 DNA reads TGTGCCAGCTCACCACTGGGAATGAACACTGAAGCTTTCTTT. Amino acids: CASSPLGMNTEAFF.